This T cell receptor beta chain is drawn from a study of CD8+ T cells in alopecia areata. Study conclusions and caveats: Lesional tissue from the scalp (especially in alopecia totalis/universalis) showed higher clonality than normal scalp.

The CDR3 length is 11 residues. Germline V gene sequence: CDR1 SQVTM, CDR2 ANQGSEA. Trimming removed 7 bases from V and 4 bases from J, with 11 bases in between. Extracted from the samples, RNA was reverse transcribed into cDNA to serve as the sequencing template. Method: immunoSEQ multiplex PCR; TCRdb's copy keeps in-frame clones and lacks some. The repertoire holds 170,000 or so clones, with 59% as singletons. This clone was detected a few times. Its cognate antigen is unknown. This clonotype was obtained from a human donor with alopecia areata. The rearrangement joins TRBV29-1 to TRBJ2-7; D uncertain. The sequenced sample was CD4+ T cells sorted from blood, obtained at week 0. This CDR3 is CSGRWGYEQYF. The CDR3 DNA reads TGCAGCGGGCGATGGGGATACGAGCAGTACTTC.